Listed here are 27 T cell receptor beta chains from one sample, sequenced in a study of neurological immune-mediated disorders. Specified time point: longitudinal time-point 3. In TCRdb, the 5' RACE reads were re-called with MiXCR into one record per CDR3 protein. The table has fewer than 50,000 distinct CDR3 sequences, 13% seen once. What was sequenced was PBMCs. The receptors here all came from a man aged 25-45 years in good health.

In this sample, this clonotype turned up many times. The rearrangement links TRBV5-5 to TRBJ2-1, with 12 positions matching TRBD2. Germline CDR1 is SGHKS and CDR2 is YYEKEE (reference sequence). The CDR3 consists of 16 residues. V lost 0 bases, J lost 2 bases, and 0 bases stayed unmatched. DNA of the CDR3: TGTGCCAGCAGCTTGGGGACTAGCGGGACCTACAATGAGCAGTTCTTC. Residues: CASSLGTSGTYNEQFF. The variable domain in full, completed from reference TRBV5-5 and TRBJ2-1, reads DAGVTQSPTHLIKTRGQQVTLRCSPISGHKSVSWYQQVLGQGPQFIFQYYEKEERGRGNFPDRFSARQFPNYSSELNVNALLLGDSALYLCASSLGTSGTYNEQFFGPGTRLTVL.

With regard to this clonotype: A much more abundant neighbour one base away suggests this may be a read error. V usage is TRBV27 and J usage is TRBJ2-5, with TRBD1 matching 9 bases. There are 13 residues in the CDR3. The germline V gene has CDR1 MNHEY and CDR2 SMNVEV (reference sequence). The ends lost 6 bases at V and 7 bases at J; junction bases unmatched: 6. This CDR3 is CASSSDRGVTQYF. The CDR3 coding sequence is TGTGCCAGCAGCTCGGACAGGGGAGTGACCCAGTACTTC.

This clonotype was counted many times. The J gene is TRBJ2-2, the V gene TRBV20-1; 9 nucleotides match TRBD2. Germline V gene sequence: CDR1 DFQATT, CDR2 SNEGSKA (reference sequence). The CDR3 contains 18 residues. The trim removed 3 bases at V and 6 bases at J, leaving 17 bases unmatched. CDR3 bases: TGCAGTGCTAGCTCCGGCTTTGGGGCTAGCGGGATGTCCGGGGAGCTGTTTTTT. Translating it yields CSASSGFGASGMSGELFF.

This clonotype was detected a few times. V gene TRBV5-1 combines with J gene TRBJ2-7; unclear D gene. Trimming shortened V by 3 bases and J by 2 bases, and 12 bases separated the two germline ends. This CDR3 is 14 amino acids long. CDR1 and CDR2 from the germline V gene are SGHRS and YFSETQ. CDR3 sequence reads: CASSWTDKTYEQYF. CDR3 sequence (DNA): TGCGCCAGCAGCTGGACGGATAAAACCTACGAGCAGTACTTC.

Concerning this clonotype itself: Mismatch with germline at one junction end may stem from a read error. The chain couples TRBV6-5 to TRBJ2-7; perhaps D is TRBD1 or TRBD2 (5 bases each). The V gene's germline CDR1 is MNHEY and CDR2 SVGAGI. The CDR3 spans 14 residues. This chain's CDR3 is CASSSHSGTYDQHF. The CDR3, as DNA: TGTGCCAGCAGTTCCCATTCCGGGACCTACGACCAGCACTTC.

The rearrangement uses TRBV28 and TRBJ2-3, with TRBD2 as a possible D gene (5 bases). V was pared by 5 bases and J by 4 bases, with 22 bases between. The CDR3 length is 17 residues. Germline V lookup: CDR1 MDHEN, CDR2 SYDVKM. CDR3 in DNA: TGTGCCAGCAGTCCGCCCCCCGGAGTGGGCGGGCCAGATACGCAGTATTTT. It translates to CASSPPPGVGGPDTQYF. The entire variable domain, with the rest obtained from reference TRBV28 and TRBJ2-3, is as follows: DVKVTQSSRYLVKRTGEKVFLECVQDMDHENMFWYRQDPGLGLRLIYFSYDVKMKEKGDIPEGYSVSREKKERFSLILESASTNQTSMYLCASSPPPGVGGPDTQYFGPGTRLTVL.

This clonotype was recorded at least ten times. This chain joins TRBV20-1 and TRBJ2-4, with D possibly being TRBD1 (6 bases). The CDR3 contains 15 residues. The germline CDR1 and CDR2 sequences are DFQATT and SNEGSKA (reference sequence). Trimming shortened V by 0 bases and J by 8 bases, and 17 bases separated the two germline ends. The CDR3 nucleotides are TGCAGTGCTAGAGATCAAAACAGGGTGAAGTACATTCAGTACTTC. This gives the protein CSARDQNRVKYIQYF.

Many counts were recorded for this clonotype. The chain links TRBV20-1 to TRBJ2-5, with unresolved D. CDR3 length: 11 amino acids. Germline assignment: CDR1 DFQATT and CDR2 SNEGSKA (reference sequence). Trimming shortened V by 6 bases and J by 5 bases, and 10 bases separated the two germline ends. The CDR3 DNA follows: TGCAGTGCCAAGGTTTGGGAGACCCAGTACTTC. Translating it yields CSAKVWETQYF.

The table lists this clonotype with many counts. CDR3 loop: CASSPDRGGYEQYF. In nucleotides, the CDR3 is TGCGCCAGCAGCCCCGACAGGGGAGGCTACGAGCAGTACTTC. V gene TRBV5-1 combines with J gene TRBJ2-7; 8 bases fit TRBD1. Losses at the gene ends were 4 bases for V and 3 bases for J; bases not matched to a gene: 6. This CDR3 region has 14 residues. The germline gives CDR1 SGHRS, CDR2 YFSETQ.

This clonotype was recorded at least ten times. The V call is TRBV6-6, the J call TRBJ1-2; no clear D gene. The V and J ends lost 8 bases and 5 bases respectively, with 15 bases between them. Germline V gives CDR1 MNHNY, CDR2 SVGAGI (reference sequence). The CDR3 length is 13 residues. Here the CDR3 DNA reads TGTGCCAGCGGTTTTGAGAGGACTTATGGCTACACCTTC. Translating it yields CASGFERTYGYTF.

This clonotype was recorded at least ten times. The rearrangement uses TRBV5-1 and TRBJ2-5; 8 positions match TRBD1. The germline V gene has CDR1 SGHRS and CDR2 YFSETQ. With V trimmed by 0 bases and J by 5 bases, 9 bases remained unmatched. The CDR3 spans 16 residues. The CDR3 DNA is TGCGCCAGCAGCTTGGTAGTGGCAGGGGGCGGTGAGACCCAGTACTTC. Residues: CASSLVVAGGGETQYF.

Ten or more counts support this clonotype. V gene TRBV29-1 combines with J gene TRBJ2-1; maybe TRBD2 (6 bases). This CDR3 has 14 residues. From germline, CDR1 is SQVTM and CDR2 ANQGSEA. Trimming left V 1 base short and J 8 bases short, with 15 bases between. DNA for the CDR3: TGCAGCGTTGAAGGGGTCGCGGGGTTGTATGAGCAGTTCTTC. Residues: CSVEGVAGLYEQFF.

As to this clonotype: One end of the junction varies from germline; a read error may be responsible. The chain's CDR3 is CTSRGGTLGGYTF. In DNA, the CDR3 is TGCACCAGCAGAGGGGGGACCCTCGGAGGCTACACCTTC. V is TRBV5-1 and J is TRBJ1-2, with D possibly matching TRBD1 (6 bases). Germline-derived CDR1 and CDR2 are SGHRS and YFSETQ. This CDR3 is built from 13 residues.

There are many counts of this clonotype. The junction differs from germline at one of its ends, possibly a read error. The V call is TRBV5-1, the J call TRBJ2-2, with 11 bases that match TRBD2. This CDR3 contains 17 residues. Germline values: CDR1 SGHRS, CDR2 YFSETQ. The CDR3 loop reads CASRLAGTSGHTGELFF. CDR3 coding DNA: TGCGCCAGCAGGTTGGCCGGGACTAGCGGACACACCGGGGAGCTGTTTTTT.

This clonotype was counted at least ten times. CDR3 protein: CASSPPAAGQETQYF. The CDR3 nucleotides are TGTGCCAGCTCACCACCGGCGGCAGGGCAAGAGACCCAGTACTTC. J is TRBJ2-5 and V is TRBV18; TRBD1 might be the D (5 bases). The CDR3 totals 15 residues. Germline CDR1 is KGHSH and CDR2 is LQKENI. V was clipped by 0 bases and J by 2 bases, with 10 bases between them.

The chain links TRBV5-1 to TRBJ1-2; 9 nucleotides align to TRBD1. The germline V gene has CDR1 SGHRS and CDR2 YFSETQ. The CDR3 covers 15 residues. The V gene end was trimmed by 0 bases and the J gene end by 7 bases; junction bases not matched to a gene: 7. The CDR3 reads CASSLDTGGVGGYTF. DNA of the CDR3: TGCGCCAGCAGCTTGGATACAGGGGGCGTAGGTGGCTACACCTTC. The full variable domain, completed using reference TRBV5-1 and TRBJ1-2, is KAGVTQTPRYLIKTRGQQVTLSCSPISGHRSVSWYQQTPGQGLQFLFEYFSETQRNKGNFPGRFSGRQFSNSRSEMNVSTLELGDSALYLCASSLDTGGVGGYTFGSGTRLTVV.

This clonotype was detected ten times or more. The gene calls are TRBV27 and TRBJ2-7; D is unclear. V was shortened by 6 bases and J by 3 bases, with 15 bases between the two germline ends. The CDR3 is made up of 14 amino acids. Germline CDR1 is MNHEY and CDR2 is SMNVEV (reference sequence). CDR3 region: CASRVPSRFYEQYF. CDR3 coding DNA: TGTGCCAGCAGAGTTCCGAGCAGGTTCTACGAGCAGTACTTC.

This clonotype occurred many times. The chain employs TRBV7-2 and TRBJ2-3, with D possibly TRBD2 on 5 matching bases. Trimming stripped 5 bases from V and 1 base from J, with 13 bases between. The V gene's germline CDR1 is SGHTA and CDR2 FQGNSA. This CDR3 has 15 residues. CDR3 residues: CASSRGLHRTDTQYF. As DNA, the CDR3 is TGTGCCAGCAGCCGAGGGTTGCATCGCACAGATACGCAGTATTTT.

This clonotype was seen ten or more times. The J gene is TRBJ2-7, the V gene TRBV20-1; 14 positions agree with TRBD2. The germline CDR1 and CDR2 sequences are DFQATT and SNEGSKA (reference sequence). V was pared by 4 bases and J by 4 bases, with 6 bases of the junction left unmatched. The CDR3 length is 15 residues. The CDR3 DNA reads as TGCAGTGCTACTCCGACTAGCGGGAGGGCATACGAGCAGTACTTC. The encoded protein is CSATPTSGRAYEQYF.

This clonotype was recorded a few times. J is TRBJ1-5 and V is TRBV24-1; the match to TRBD1 covers 7 bases. CDR3 length equals 14 residues. CDR1 is KGHDR and CDR2 is SFDVKD in the germline V gene. Trimming cost V 3 bases and J 3 bases; bases outside gene matches: 1. CDR3 nucleotides: TGTGCCACCAGTGATACAGGGGACAATCAGCCCCAGCATTTT. Translated, it gives CATSDTGDNQPQHF.

Points on this clonotype: A much larger clone differs by one base, so this may be a read error. The V and J genes are TRBV18 and TRBJ2-7, with 7 bases lining up with TRBD1. This CDR3 has 14 amino acids. CDR1 and CDR2 (germline): KGHSH, LQKENI. The CDR3 here is CASSPPGGSYEHYF. Written as DNA, the CDR3 is TGTGCCAGCTCACCCCCAGGGGGAAGCTACGAGCATTACTTC.

V and J are TRBV28 and TRBJ2-2; weak D call: TRBD2 (6 bases). The germline V gene encodes CDR1 MDHEN and CDR2 SYDVKM. V was clipped by 6 bases and J by 14 bases, with 31 bases between them. The CDR3 loop spans 17 amino acids. The CDR3 coding sequence is TGTGCCAGCAGATTCCCGGAAGGGACTGCGAACACCGGGTACCTGTTTTTT. Its protein is CASRFPEGTANTGYLFF.

This clonotype turned up a few times. The chain is built from TRBV27 and TRBJ1-5; a weak D match, TRBD1 (5 bases). The length of the CDR3 is 16 residues. Germline CDR1 MNHEY, CDR2 SMNVEV (reference sequence). V was pared by 3 bases and J by 5 bases, with 17 bases between. The CDR3 DNA is TGTGCCAGCAGTTTCTCCGGGACTGAAGGCTATCAGCCCCAGCATTTT. Translating it yields CASSFSGTEGYQPQHF.

This clonotype turned up a few times. This rearrangement joins TRBV5-1 to TRBJ2-7, with TRBD2 matching over 7 bases. After removal of 0 bases from V and 6 bases from J, the junction contained 0 bases not matched to a gene. Germline values: CDR1 SGHRS, CDR2 YFSETQ. CDR3 length: 12 residues. CDR3 nucleotide sequence: TGCGCCAGCAGCTTGGAGCGGGGCGAGCAGTACTTC. Protein sequence: CASSLERGEQYF.

This clonotype appeared many times. The V gene is TRBV28, the J gene TRBJ2-6; D tentatively reads TRBD1 or TRBD2 (5 bases each). Germline CDR1 reads MDHEN; CDR2 reads SYDVKM. The ends were cut back, 5 bases at V and 0 bases at J, with 11 bases in the middle. The CDR3 has 16 amino acids. CDR3 amino acids: CASSMGTLSGANVLTF. The CDR3 bases are TGTGCCAGCAGTATGGGGACCCTCTCTGGGGCCAACGTCCTGACTTTC.

As regards this clonotype: The junction departs from germline at one end; a sequencing error may be responsible. The gene calls are TRBV3-1 and TRBJ2-7; D may match TRBD1 or TRBD2 (5 bases each). This CDR3 is 14 amino acids long. Germline loops: CDR1 LGHDT, CDR2 YNNKEL (reference sequence). CDR3 protein: CVSSQDTWGYEQYF. Here the CDR3 DNA reads TGTGTCAGCAGCCAAGATACCTGGGGGTACGAGCAATACTTC.

This clonotype occurred many times. This chain connects TRBV7-3 to TRBJ2-1; D is possibly TRBD2 (5 bases). The V end lost 8 bases, the J end lost 10 bases, and 18 bases lay between the germline ends. Germline CDR1 SGHTA, CDR2 FQGTGA. The CDR3 is 13 residues long. The CDR3, as DNA: TGTGCCAGCCCTCTTAATACAGCGGACGAGCAGTTCTTC. This translates into CASPLNTADEQFF.